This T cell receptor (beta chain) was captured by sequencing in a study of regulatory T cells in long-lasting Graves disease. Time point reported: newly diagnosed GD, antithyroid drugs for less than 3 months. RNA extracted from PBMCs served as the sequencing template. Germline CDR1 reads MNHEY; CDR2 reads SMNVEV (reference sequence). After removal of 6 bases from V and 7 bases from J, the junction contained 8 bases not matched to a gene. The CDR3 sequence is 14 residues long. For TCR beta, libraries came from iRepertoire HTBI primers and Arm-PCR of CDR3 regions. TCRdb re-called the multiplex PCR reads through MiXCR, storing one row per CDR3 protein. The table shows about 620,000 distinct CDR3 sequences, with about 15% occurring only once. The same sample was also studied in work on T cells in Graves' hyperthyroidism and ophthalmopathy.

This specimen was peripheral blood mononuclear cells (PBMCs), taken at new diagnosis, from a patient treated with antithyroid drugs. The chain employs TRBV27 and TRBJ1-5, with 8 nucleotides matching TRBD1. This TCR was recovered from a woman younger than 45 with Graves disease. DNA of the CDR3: TGTGCCAGCAGCCAAGGACAGGGTTGGCAGCCCCAGCATTTT. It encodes CASSQGQGWQPQHF.